The 3 T cell receptor beta chains reported below all come from one sample, sequenced in a study of blood T cell repertoires in COVID-19. Data came from immunoSEQ multiplex PCR; TCRdb stores just in-frame clones and leaves some out. This sample yields about 460,000 clones, of which about nine tenths are seen a single time; around 7.9% belongs to the top ten. Sequences were obtained from PBMCs or T cells enriched from blood (not recorded which). All receptors come from a woman between 55 and 75 years old who had recovered from COVID-19.

The chain uses TRBV9 and TRBJ1-4; 8 bases line up with TRBD1. The V segment lost 4 bases and the J segment 5 bases; nucleotides outside the gene matches: 16. Germline CDR1 and CDR2: SGDLS and YYNGEE. CDR3 length: 18 residues. In DNA form, the CDR3 reads TGTGCCAGCAGCCCAGGGGTGGGGTCGGGACAGGTGAATGAAAAACTGTTTTTT. Translating gives CASSPGVGSGQVNEKLFF.

The chain carries TRBV7-6 and TRBJ1-3; D not resolved. The CDR3 spans 16 residues. Per the germline V gene, CDR1 is SGHVS and CDR2 is FNYEAQ. Trimming cost V 1 base and J 4 bases, with 14 bases left between them. CDR3 DNA: TGTGCCAGCAGCTTAGGCAGCGGGCACATAGGAAACACCATATATTTT. Translating gives CASSLGSGHIGNTIYF.

CDR3 sequence (DNA): TGCGCCAGCAGCCCACAGACCATAACTAATGAAAAACTGTTTTTT. The encoded protein is CASSPQTITNEKLFF. The J gene is TRBJ1-4, the V gene TRBV5-1, with no clear D. Trimming shortened V by 4 bases and J by 1 base, and 11 bases separated the two germline ends. This CDR3 has 15 amino acids. From germline, CDR1 is SGHRS and CDR2 YFSETQ.